Below are 13 T cell receptor beta chains sequenced from a single sample in a study of cytomegalovirus exposure and HLA in healthy donors. Sequenced by immunoSEQ multiplex PCR; TCRdb stores in-frame clones only, minus some. The repertoire holds some 110,000 clones, with 88% as singletons. Sequences were obtained from PBMCs. These receptors all come from a woman in her late teens or twenties in good health and CMV-seropositive.

The chain is built from TRBV7-9 and TRBJ1-1; D is ambiguous. Germline CDR1 reads SEHNR; CDR2 reads FQNEAQ (reference sequence). With 5 bases removed from V and 3 bases from J, the gap between germline ends came to 19 bases. The CDR3 totals 16 residues. The CDR3: CASSLSPGAFDTEAFF. As DNA, the CDR3 is TGTGCCAGCAGCCTCAGCCCTGGAGCTTTCGACACTGAAGCTTTCTTT.

The chain combines TRBV7-6 with TRBJ1-4, with D perhaps TRBD1 (5 bases). The CDR3 sequence is 16 residues long. CDR1 is SGHVS and CDR2 is FNYEAQ in the germline V gene. Between the trimmed V and J ends, which lost 5 bases and 7 bases, there was a span of 20 bases. In nucleotides, the CDR3 is TGTGCCAGCAGCCCCCTTGGGCAGGGAGGACGTGAAAAACTGTTTTTT. This translates into CASSPLGQGGREKLFF.

The chain carries TRBV10-2 and TRBJ1-3; D not resolved. CDR1 WSHSY and CDR2 SAAADI come from the germline V gene. The V end was cut by 1 base, the J end by 0 bases, with 4 bases between. CDR3 length equals 14 residues. CDR3 sequence reads: CASSEWLSGNTIYF. The CDR3 DNA reads TGCGCCAGCAGTGAGTGGCTCTCTGGAAACACCATATATTTT.

This chain uses TRBV28 with TRBJ1-6; TRBD1 might be the D (6 bases). Between the trimmed V and J ends, which lost 5 bases and 2 bases, there was a span of 13 bases. This CDR3 contains 16 residues. Germline V gene sequence: CDR1 MDHEN, CDR2 SYDVKM. CDR3 sequence (DNA): TGTGCCAGCAGTCCATACAGGGTCCCCTATAATTCACCCCTCCACTTT. This sequence encodes CASSPYRVPYNSPLHF.

This clone was detected once. CDR3 bases: TGTGCCAGCAGTTACCCCCTCGGACAGGGGTACGGGGAGCTGTTTTTT. Its protein is CASSYPLGQGYGELFF. The V and J genes are TRBV6-5 and TRBJ2-2; TRBD1 aligns across 9 bases. Germline V gene lookup returns CDR1 MNHEY and CDR2 SVGAGI. The CDR3 totals 16 residues. V was clipped by 2 bases and J by 7 bases; unmatched bases: 8.

In this sample, this clone turned up once. The J gene is TRBJ1-5, the V gene TRBV6-1; D gene uncertain. V lost 8 bases, J lost 2 bases, and 13 bases lay in between. This CDR3 contains 14 residues. Germline CDR1 and CDR2: MNHNS and SASEGT. CDR3: CASSAGGRNQPQHF. CDR3 coding DNA: TGTGCCAGCTCGGCGGGCGGACGCAATCAGCCCCAGCATTTT.

The chain couples TRBV28 to TRBJ2-7; possible D gene TRBD1, 5 bases. Germline loops: CDR1 MDHEN, CDR2 SYDVKM. V was cut by 2 bases and J by 2 bases, with 7 bases left in between. This CDR3 spans 13 amino acids. Here the CDR3 reads CASSLKGAYEQYV. The CDR3 DNA sequence: TGTGCCAGCAGTTTAAAAGGGGCCTACGAGCAGTACGTC.

This clone was seen a handful of times. The identical CDR3 is also encoded by other nucleotide sequences in the sample. The chain joins TRBV4-1 to TRBJ2-7; D gene unclear. Trimming took off 1 base at V and 1 base at J, with 5 bases between the two ends. The CDR3 is made up of 13 amino acids. Germline V CDR1 and CDR2: MGHRA, YSYEKL. The CDR3 spells CASSQVPSYEQYF. The CDR3 nucleotides are TGCGCCAGCAGCCAAGTCCCTTCCTACGAGCAGTACTTC.

The chain employs TRBV30 and TRBJ1-5; 9 bases line up with TRBD1. Germline loops: CDR1 GTSNPN, CDR2 SVGIG (reference sequence). The CDR3 sequence is 10 residues long. J lost 14 bases, V lost 8 bases, and 7 bases had no gene match. This chain's CDR3 is CAGMGQGKHF. The CDR3 nucleotides are TGTGCCGGGATGGGACAGGGTAAGCATTTT.

This chain connects TRBV9 to TRBJ2-1; 7 bases fit TRBD2. This CDR3 region has 18 residues. The trim removed 4 bases at V and 4 bases at J, leaving 17 bases unmatched. Germline lookup yields CDR1 SGDLS and CDR2 YYNGEE. The CDR3 DNA is TGTGCCAGCAGCCCCTCCCGGAGACGGCGGGGGTGGTACAATGAGCAGTTCTTC. The encoded protein is CASSPSRRRRGWYNEQFF. Filled out from reference TRBV9 and TRBJ2-1, the complete variable domain reads DSGVTQTPKHLITATGQRVTLRCSPRSGDLSVYWYQQSLDQGLQFLIQYYNGEERAKGNILERFSAQQFPDLHSELNLSSLELGDSALYFCASSPSRRRRGWYNEQFFGPGTRLTVL.

The chain links TRBV19 to TRBJ2-1, with 10 bases identical to TRBD2. Germline CDR1 and CDR2: LNHDA and SQIVND (reference sequence). The CDR3 runs to 15 residues. The V segment lost 7 bases and the J segment 0 bases; nucleotides outside the gene matches: 3. For the CDR3, the DNA is TGTGCCAGTAAAAGCGGGGGGGCCTCCTACAATGAGCAGTTCTTC. This encodes CASKSGGASYNEQFF.

The chain combines TRBV28 with TRBJ1-5; 7 bases align to TRBD1. V lost 3 bases and J lost 3; bases outside the gene matches: 8. The CDR3 has 16 amino acids. Germline CDR1 is MDHEN and CDR2 is SYDVKM. CDR3 loop: CASSFPPTGVNQPQHF. In nucleotides, the CDR3 is TGTGCCAGCAGTTTCCCTCCCACAGGGGTCAATCAGCCCCAGCATTTT.

This chain uses TRBV27 with TRBJ2-1; 8 nucleotides line up with TRBD2. The CDR3 length is 16 residues. V trimming: 6 bases; J trimming: 0 bases; junction bases outside the gene matches: 7. CDR1 and CDR2 from the germline V gene are MNHEY and SMNVEV (reference sequence). The CDR3 sequence: CASSPGLDTSYNEQFF. CDR3 bases: TGTGCCAGCAGCCCGGGACTAGACACCTCCTACAATGAGCAGTTCTTC.